These 10 T cell receptor beta chains were sequenced from one sample in a study of blood T cell repertoires in COVID-19 (dated by TCRdb to 2020 to 2021). The protocol used for the library was the immunoSEQ multiplex PCR assay. Drawn from immuneACCESS, this table holds only the in-frame rearrangements with V and J called that TCRdb kept. Clones are partly lost; checked studies trace under half to an unresolved V gene and leave the rest unexplained. This sample lists 39,000 or so clones; approximately 80% were detected once. More than 8% of the sample belongs to the ten largest clones. The sample taken for sequencing was peripheral blood. These receptor sequences come from a man aged 55 to 69 in a cohort sampled during active COVID-19.

The chain joins TRBV11-3 to TRBJ2-3; D might be TRBD2 (5 bases). V was trimmed by 5 bases and J by 4 bases, leaving 16 bases between them. The germline CDR1 and CDR2 sequences are SGHNT and YENEEA. The CDR3 contains 15 residues. The chain's CDR3 is CASSPRSREADTQYF. The DNA for the CDR3 is TGTGCCAGCAGCCCCCGGTCGAGGGAAGCAGATACGCAGTATTTT.

Here the CDR3 reads CASSSPFILAGGASYEQYF. The CDR3 DNA reads TGTGCCAGCAGCTCCCCATTCATTCTAGCGGGGGGGGCATCCTACGAGCAGTACTTC. J is TRBJ2-7 and V is TRBV11-2; 12 nucleotides align to TRBD2. V lost 4 bases, J lost 1 base, and 14 bases stayed unmatched. The germline gives CDR1 SGHAT, CDR2 FQNNGV. This CDR3 spans 19 amino acids.

The chain has TRBV2 and TRBJ2-2, with a possible D match to TRBD2 (6 bases). Germline CDR1 reads SNHLY; CDR2 reads FYNNEI. The V end lost 7 bases, the J end lost 1 base, and 10 bases lay between the germline ends. This CDR3 spans 14 amino acids. The CDR3: CASIRGRNTGELFF. The CDR3 coding sequence is TGTGCCAGCATCCGGGGGAGGAACACCGGGGAGCTGTTTTTT.

The chain combines TRBV28 with TRBJ2-7; weak D call: TRBD2 (7 bases). V was trimmed by 5 bases and J by 5 bases, leaving 16 bases between them. The CDR3 loop spans 14 amino acids. Germline V gene sequence: CDR1 MDHEN, CDR2 SYDVKM. The CDR3 DNA follows: TGTGCCAGCAGTCCTTCCGGGGGGCTGAACGAGCAGTACTTC. It yields the protein CASSPSGGLNEQYF.

The chain employs TRBV30 and TRBJ1-6; TRBD1 is a possible D gene (6 bases). Trimming pared 2 bases from V and 6 bases from J, leaving 14 bases between. Germline V gene data show CDR1 as GTSNPN and CDR2 as SVGIG (reference sequence). This CDR3 comprises 15 residues. CDR3 residues: CAWSWEGGGNSPLHF. In DNA, the CDR3 is TGTGCCTGGAGTTGGGAGGGGGGCGGTAATTCACCCCTCCACTTT.

The gene calls are TRBV7-2 and TRBJ1-3; tentative D call: TRBD1 (6 bases). Germline V gene sequence: CDR1 SGHTA, CDR2 FQGNSA. CDR3 length equals 15 residues. With 1 base removed from V and 4 bases from J, the gap between germline ends came to 11 bases. The CDR3 loop is CASSLDTGKGNTIYF. CDR3 nucleotide sequence: TGTGCCAGCAGCTTAGACACAGGGAAAGGAAACACCATATATTTT.

The chain combines TRBV2 with TRBJ1-2; possibly TRBD1 for D (5 bases). The V end lost 1 base, the J end lost 8 bases, and 14 bases lay between the germline ends. The CDR3 is 14 residues long. CDR1 and CDR2 from the germline V gene are SNHLY and FYNNEI. CDR3 in DNA: TGTGCCAGCAGTGAAGTCATCCGGCGGGGGGGCTACACCTTC. Protein sequence: CASSEVIRRGGYTF.

V gene TRBV18 combines with J gene TRBJ2-4; the match to TRBD1 covers 7 bases. Germline V gene data show CDR1 as KGHSH and CDR2 as LQKENI. The CDR3 totals 16 residues. V lost 2 bases to trimming and J lost 5 bases; unmatched junction nucleotides: 9. The CDR3 sequence is CASSPKSADRQNIQYF. The CDR3 nucleotides are TGTGCCAGCTCACCAAAGAGCGCGGACAGGCAAAACATTCAGTACTTC.

The rearrangement uses TRBV10-2 and TRBJ2-3; D is perhaps TRBD2 (7 bases). In germline, CDR1 is WSHSY, CDR2 SAAADI. The CDR3 runs 13 residues. V was clipped by 4 bases and J by 8 bases, with 13 bases between them. DNA of the CDR3: TGCGCCAGCAGTGTACTAGGGGGGGGTACGCAGTATTTT. This gives the protein CASSVLGGGTQYF.

The chain joins TRBV29-1 to TRBJ2-1; D is possibly TRBD1 (6 bases). This CDR3 is 13 amino acids long. Trimming took 8 bases from V and 0 from J, leaving 11 bases between them. CDR1 and CDR2 (germline): SQVTM, ANQGSEA. CDR3 sequence reads: CSWGTNSYNEQFF. For the CDR3, the DNA is TGCAGCTGGGGGACAAACTCCTACAATGAGCAGTTCTTC.